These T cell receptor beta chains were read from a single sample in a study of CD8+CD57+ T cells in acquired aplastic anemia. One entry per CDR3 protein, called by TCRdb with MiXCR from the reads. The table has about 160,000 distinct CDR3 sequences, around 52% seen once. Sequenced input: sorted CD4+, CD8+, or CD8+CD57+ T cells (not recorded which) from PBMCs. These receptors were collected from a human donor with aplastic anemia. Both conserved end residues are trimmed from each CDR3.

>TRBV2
ASNPSDNWNEQF
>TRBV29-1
SVERFNEQY
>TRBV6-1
ASRKDRMVSQPQH
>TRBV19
ASTPGSTYEQY
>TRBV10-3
AISVPGNTGAF
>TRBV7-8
ASTRTGGRYEQY
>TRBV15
ATSRDSSGVTYEQY
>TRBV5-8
ASRRLGEQY
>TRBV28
ASSPPPSARYGYT
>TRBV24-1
ATNTGADTEAF
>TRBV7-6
ASSLAVGVQF
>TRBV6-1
ASTPGQGATEAF
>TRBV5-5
ASSFHMVQETQY
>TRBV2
ASSEPGLAYGYTEAF
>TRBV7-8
ASSPPGTSNTEAF
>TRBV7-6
ASSLGGGGNSPLH
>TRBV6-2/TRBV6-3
ASSAPGQGPLEQY
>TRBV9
ASSGRTRGGRFSGANVLT
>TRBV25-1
ASSEFGRMDKLF
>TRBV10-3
AISESGSPVSEKLF
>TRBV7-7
ASSNFQSTDTGELF
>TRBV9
ASSVASSSGTGGLGNSPLH
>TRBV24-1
ATSLGHLTDTQY
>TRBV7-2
ASSLSVRDQETQY
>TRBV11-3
ASSIIDQNLLYEQY
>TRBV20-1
SAPEPGLLYNEQF
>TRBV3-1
ASSQHGGQVLPGNTEAF
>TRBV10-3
ASRPGGREYEQY
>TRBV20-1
SARVPREGAQY
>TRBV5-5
ASSLRDTGELF
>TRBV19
ASSVRGGNSPLH
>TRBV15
ATSSPTGARGQETQY
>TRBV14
ASSQDIGGVDEAF
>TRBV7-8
ASSPRQDGQPQH
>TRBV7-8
ASSLDRGSGEQY
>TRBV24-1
ATSDLSGTTGELF
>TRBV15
ATSRGGPSPPYDNSPLH
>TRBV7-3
ASSRHSGANVLT
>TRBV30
AWSVNGDEQF
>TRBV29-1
SVDFQGTDTQY
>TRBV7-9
ASSLVWETQY
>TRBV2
ASSEVRGGSYEQY
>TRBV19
ASALVGRSNQPQH
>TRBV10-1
ASSESMGTYEQY
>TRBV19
ASSFSVWGTEAF
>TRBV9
ASSAGPDPYEQY
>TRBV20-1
SAPRLAAQH
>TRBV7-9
ASSPTGGADTEAF
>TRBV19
ASSIVGGGDNEQF
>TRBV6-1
ASKDSGTNEKLF